This TCR beta chain was profiled in a study of blood T cell repertoires in COVID-19. The assay was immunoSEQ multiplex PCR, and TCRdb's table has in-frame clones only and misses some. Counted here are under 300,000 clones, approximately 82% occurring once; the ten biggest clones make up about 15%. The CDR3 spans 14 residues. Looked up from germline, CDR1 is MNHEY and CDR2 is SMNVEV (reference sequence). V lost 2 bases and J 5 bases, leaving 12 bases between the germline ends. With respect to this clone: In the same sample, other DNA sequences code for this CDR3.

The TCR originated in a man in his forties or fifties who had recovered from COVID-19. The sequencing sample was made of PBMCs or T cells enriched from blood (not recorded which). The J gene is TRBJ1-1, the V gene TRBV27; weak D call: TRBD1 (5 bases). The CDR3 protein is CASSLSRGGTEAFF. Written as DNA, the CDR3 is TGTGCCAGCAGTTTAAGTAGGGGTGGGACTGAAGCTTTCTTT.